This record covers a single TCR beta chain. The CDR3 totals 15 residues. The germline CDR1 and CDR2 sequences are MNHEY and SVGAGI. Trimming removed 0 bases from V and 7 bases from J; junction bases left unmatched: 7. This sample was included in a study of T cell changes during pregnancy in multiple sclerosis. Profiled with immunoSEQ multiplex PCR; TCRdb holds only in-frame clones, not every one. The sample holds 30,000 to 35,000 clones, roughly nine tenths seen once. The sequencing here drew on CD8+ T cells from peripheral blood mononuclear cells, taken in the first trimester of pregnancy. This sequence joins TRBV6-5 and TRBJ2-7; 9 nucleotides line up with TRBD1. The TCR was taken from a female donor with multiple sclerosis, enrolled in a pregnancy study. The CDR3: CASSYSSTGGREQYF. The CDR3 DNA sequence: TGTGCCAGCAGTTACTCTAGCACAGGGGGCCGGGAGCAGTACTTC.